The 27 T cell receptor beta chains listed next were all sequenced from one sample in a study of Graves' ophthalmopathy and Graves' hyperthyroidism. Researchers took RNA transcripts and amplified TCR beta CDR3 regions from them. HTBI primers primed a first-round RT-PCR, and a second-round multiplex PCR followed. Each CDR3 protein is one row after TCRdb ran MiXCR on the multiplex PCR reads. The repertoire includes about 620,000 distinct CDR3 sequences, about a fifth of them detected once, and approximately 6.9% sits in the top ten. The sequenced sample was peripheral blood. The receptors here all came from a woman aged 18-29 years with stable Graves' hyperthyroidism. Some clones in this sample may be carry-over from other donors' samples.

The V call is TRBV19, the J call TRBJ1-1, with TRBD1 matching over 10 bases. The CDR3 is 15 residues long. From germline, CDR1 is LNHDA and CDR2 SQIVND (reference sequence). The ends lost 4 bases at V and 4 bases at J; junction bases unmatched: 6. The CDR3 protein is CASSRDRGLITEAFF. The CDR3 DNA sequence: TGTGCCAGTAGTAGGGACAGGGGCCTTATCACTGAAGCTTTCTTT.

This clonotype was counted ten times or more. The chain is built from TRBV5-8 and TRBJ2-7; D is possibly TRBD2 (6 bases). The CDR3 runs to 14 residues. Germline CDR1 and CDR2: SGHTS and YDEGEE. Between the trimmed V and J ends, which lost 4 bases and 0 bases, there was a span of 11 bases. The CDR3 DNA sequence: TGTGCCAGCAGCCCTAGCGCGAGCTCCTACGAGCAGTACTTC. Amino acids: CASSPSASSYEQYF.

In its sample, this clonotype was seen many times. The CDR3 sequence: CASSKVGTRIFGNTGELFF. DNA of the CDR3: TGTGCCAGCAGCAAGGTGGGGACTAGGATTTTCGGGAACACCGGGGAGCTGTTTTTT. V gene TRBV6-2 or TRBV6-3 combines with J gene TRBJ2-2; 8 bases map to TRBD2. This CDR3 region has 19 residues. Germline V gives CDR1 MNHEY, CDR2 SVGEGT. V shed 6 bases, J shed 1 base, and the junction held 16 bases outside the gene matches.

The sample holds a few counts of this clonotype. Its ends do not fully match the called genes, so a read error is possible. The chain joins TRBV20-1 to TRBJ2-2, with 9 bases fitting TRBD2. The CDR3 runs to 14 residues. From germline, CDR1 is DFQATT and CDR2 SNEGSKA (reference sequence). This CDR3 is CSASGGPPGGELLF. The CDR3 DNA follows: TGCAGTGCCAGCGGGGGGCCCCCGGGCGGGGAGCTGTTGTTT.

As DNA, the CDR3 is TGTGCCAGCAGCCAGATCTCTGGGGCCAACGTCCTGACTTTC. This gives the protein CASSQISGANVLTF. The V gene is TRBV14, the J gene TRBJ2-6; D unresolved. The ends were cut back, 3 bases at V and 0 bases at J, with 3 bases in the middle. The germline gives CDR1 SGHDN, CDR2 FVKESK. CDR3 size: 14 residues.

The chain uses TRBV24-1 and TRBJ1-2; 10 bases agree with TRBD1. Germline V lookup: CDR1 KGHDR, CDR2 SFDVKD. The CDR3 covers 17 residues. V was pared by 2 bases and J by 13 bases, with 18 bases of the junction left unmatched. The CDR3 here is CATSDSRRGTGDLSLTF. Here the CDR3 DNA reads TGTGCCACCAGTGATTCCCGGAGAGGGACAGGGGATTTAAGTCTCACCTTC.

The chain is built from TRBV18 and TRBJ1-1; D is unresolved. CDR3 length equals 14 residues. V lost 1 base and J lost 4, with 10 bases in between. The germline CDR1 and CDR2 sequences are KGHSH and LQKENI. The CDR3 reads CASSPQGMGTEAFF. CDR3 nucleotide sequence: TGTGCCAGCTCACCACAGGGAATGGGCACTGAAGCTTTCTTT.

This clonotype was counted a few times. The chain links TRBV4-1 to TRBJ2-7; a weak D match, TRBD1 (5 bases). The germline V and J ends were trimmed by 4 bases and 6 bases, with 19 bases remaining between them. The CDR3 is 15 amino acids. Germline CDR1 is MGHRA and CDR2 is YSYEKL. The CDR3 DNA reads TGCGCCAGCAGCCCCCGTGGGGTAGGGGCTGTCGAGCAGTACTTC. This codes for CASSPRGVGAVEQYF.

This clonotype was counted only a few times. The V and J genes are TRBV29-1 and TRBJ2-7; 12 nucleotides match TRBD1. The CDR3 spans 13 residues. Germline V gene sequence: CDR1 SQVTM, CDR2 ANQGSEA. The V and J ends lost 7 bases and 3 bases, in that order; junction bases with no gene match: 4. DNA for the CDR3: TGCAGCGCCGGGACAGGGGGCGTCTACGAGCAGTACTTC. Its translation: CSAGTGGVYEQYF.

As to this clonotype: As the CDR3 is not closed by the conserved phenylalanine or tryptophan, this likely results from a read error. The chain employs TRBV12-3 or TRBV12-4 and TRBJ1-1, with 8 positions matching TRBD1. The CDR3 is made up of 14 amino acids. Unmatched junction bases numbered 1, after V lost 3 bases and J lost 1 base. CDR3: CASSFGQGNTEAFL. The CDR3 coding sequence is TGTGCCAGCAGTTTTGGACAGGGGAACACTGAAGCTTTCCTT.

Details on this clonotype: This may stem from a read error, because a much larger clone lies one nucleotide away. V and J are TRBV2 and TRBJ1-6; no definite D call. The germline CDR1 and CDR2 sequences are SNHLY and FYNNEI. The CDR3 runs to 12 residues. Trimming took 5 bases from V and 5 from J, leaving 4 bases between them. CDR3 amino acids: CASSIHNSPLHF. Written as DNA, the CDR3 is TGTGCCAGCAGTATCCATAATTCACCCCTCCACTTT.

V usage is TRBV2 and J usage is TRBJ2-7; D is unclear. This CDR3 has 13 residues. Trimming cost V 7 bases and J 2 bases, with 12 bases left between them. The V gene's germline CDR1 is SNHLY and CDR2 FYNNEI. This chain's CDR3 is CASTAAETYEQYF. DNA of the CDR3: TGTGCCAGCACTGCGGCGGAAACCTACGAGCAGTACTTC.

This clonotype was picked up a small number of times. The V gene is TRBV6-2 or TRBV6-3, the J gene TRBJ1-1; D remains ambiguous. The V end was cut by 10 bases, the J end by 9 bases, with 18 bases between. The CDR3 covers 12 residues. The V gene's germline CDR1 is MNHEY and CDR2 SVGEGT. DNA for the CDR3: TGTGCCACCTCAGAAGAAGTGCGGCAAGCTTTCTTT. Translation gives CATSEEVRQAFF.

In its sample, this clonotype was seen many times. This chain joins TRBV6-1 and TRBJ2-7; a weak D match, TRBD1 (6 bases). The CDR3 consists of 14 residues. Between the trimmed V and J ends, which lost 9 bases and 3 bases, there was a span of 18 bases. Looked up from germline, CDR1 is MNHNS and CDR2 is SASEGT. The CDR3 DNA reads as TGTGCCAGTTGCCTCGGGACAAGCTACTACGAGCAGTACTTC. It translates to CASCLGTSYYEQYF.

This clonotype has at least ten counts. CDR3 region: CASRGTGKGEAFF. DNA for the CDR3: TGTGCCAGCAGGGGAACAGGGAAGGGTGAAGCTTTCTTT. The rearrangement uses TRBV6-1 and TRBJ1-1; TRBD1 might be the D (6 bases). V was cut by 6 bases and J by 7 bases, with 15 bases left in between. Germline loops: CDR1 MNHNS, CDR2 SASEGT. The CDR3 spans 13 residues.

The table lists this clonotype with many counts. This rearrangement joins TRBV30 to TRBJ1-2; 8 bases are a match to TRBD1. The CDR3 is 13 residues long. CDR1 GTSNPN and CDR2 SVGIG come from the germline V gene (reference sequence). The J segment lost 6 bases and the V segment lost 0 bases, leaving 3 bases of the junction unmatched. CDR3 loop: CAWSVTTGDGYTF. CDR3 sequence (DNA): TGTGCCTGGAGTGTAACGACAGGGGATGGCTACACCTTC.

This clonotype was observed at least ten times. The genes are TRBV15 and TRBJ1-5; D possibly corresponds to TRBD1 (6 bases). The CDR3 runs 13 residues. Trimming took off 3 bases at V and 7 bases at J, with 10 bases between the two ends. Germline V gene sequence: CDR1 LNHNV, CDR2 YYDKDF (reference sequence). CDR3 sequence reads: CATSRAGEQPQHF. The CDR3 nucleotides are TGTGCCACCAGCAGGGCAGGGGAACAGCCCCAGCATTTT.

The gene calls are TRBV12-3 or TRBV12-4 and TRBJ1-1; tentative D call: TRBD1 (5 bases). The CDR3 has 14 residues. Trimming stripped 6 bases from V and 7 bases from J, with 18 bases between. The CDR3 loop is CASRDSGLLDEAFF. CDR3 in DNA: TGTGCCAGCAGAGACTCGGGACTCCTGGATGAAGCTTTCTTT.

This clonotype was seen repeatedly, ten times or more. One junction end disagrees with the germline gene, perhaps due to a read error. The rearrangement uses TRBV2 and TRBJ2-4; 8 nucleotides line up with TRBD1. Germline CDR1 is SNHLY and CDR2 is FYNNEI. This CDR3 region has 12 residues. The chain's CDR3 is CASRTGEDIKYF. CDR3 DNA: TGTGCCAGCAGGACAGGGGAGGACATTAAGTACTTC.

This chain joins TRBV6-1 and TRBJ2-3; 10 bases map to TRBD1. This CDR3 is built from 15 residues. Germline V lookup: CDR1 MNHNS, CDR2 SASEGT. Trimming at V came to 7 bases and at J to 4 bases, leaving 8 bases not matched to a gene. In DNA, the CDR3 is TGTGCCAGCACCACCGGGACAGGGGCAGCAGATACGCAGTATTTT. Encoded protein: CASTTGTGAADTQYF.

At least ten counts were recorded for this clonotype. The genes are TRBV6-2 or TRBV6-3 and TRBJ1-2; the D is unclear. Germline CDR1 MNHEY, CDR2 SVGEGT. CDR3 size: 15 residues. V was pared by 7 bases and J by 6 bases, with 21 bases between. DNA for the CDR3: TGTGCCAGCAAGGATCCCGGGCCGAGAGAACATGGCTACACCTTC. Amino acids: CASKDPGPREHGYTF.

A few counts support this clonotype. V usage is TRBV18 and J usage is TRBJ1-1, with 9 bases identical to TRBD1. This CDR3 comprises 16 residues. From germline, CDR1 is KGHSH and CDR2 LQKENI. V shed 0 bases and J 5 bases; nucleotides not matched to a gene: 7. In DNA form, the CDR3 reads TGTGCCAGCTCACCACCGGGACAGGGAACAAGGACTGAAGCTTTCTTT. Its translation is CASSPPGQGTRTEAFF.

This clonotype has ten or more counts. This sequence joins TRBV7-8 and TRBJ1-1, with D hard to call. CDR1 SGHVS and CDR2 FQNEAQ come from the germline V gene. The CDR3 is 15 residues long. V lost 1 base and J 1 base, leaving 10 bases between the germline ends. The CDR3 bases are TGTGCCAGCAGCTTAGGGAACAACCAGAACACTGAAGCTTTCTTT. Its protein product is CASSLGNNQNTEAFF.

This clonotype showed up many times. The V call is TRBV12-3 or TRBV12-4, the J call TRBJ2-7; weak D call: TRBD1 (6 bases). V lost 6 bases to trimming and J lost 2 bases, with 14 bases between them. The CDR3 length is 14 residues. Here the CDR3 reads CASRLQGNTYEQYF. The CDR3 coding sequence is TGTGCCAGCAGGTTACAGGGCAACACCTACGAGCAGTACTTC.

This clonotype was detected ten times or more. In DNA form, the CDR3 reads TGTGCCAGCAGTCCTGGAGGGGGTCCCGACAACCCCTACGAGCAGTACTTC. Translating it yields CASSPGGGPDNPYEQYF. The rearrangement joins TRBV12-3 or TRBV12-4 to TRBJ2-7; tentatively, D is TRBD1 or TRBD2 (6 bases each). The V end was cut by 5 bases, the J end by 2 bases, with 22 bases between. The CDR3 is 17 amino acids.

This clonotype was observed a handful of times. Mismatch with germline at one junction end may stem from a read error. The genes are TRBV20-1 and TRBJ2-4, with no clear D. The germline gives CDR1 DFQATT, CDR2 SNEGSKA (reference sequence). This CDR3 has 15 amino acids. The DNA for the CDR3 is TGCAGTGCTCCTCTGGTCGCGGTAGCCAAAAACATTCAGTACTTT. Amino acid sequence: CSAPLVAVAKNIQYF.

The rearrangement uses TRBV5-1 and TRBJ1-6; D gene unclear. The CDR3 spans 16 residues. Germline V CDR1 and CDR2: SGHRS, YFSETQ. Trimming took 2 bases from V and 6 from J, leaving 15 bases between them. CDR3: CASSFLGAEGNSPLHF. The CDR3 nucleotides are TGCGCCAGCAGCTTCCTGGGTGCCGAGGGTAATTCACCCCTCCACTTT.